The 16 T cell receptor beta chains reported below all come from one sample, sequenced in a study of cytomegalovirus exposure and HLA in healthy donors. PCR employed 60 Vbeta and 13 Jbeta primers. Clones were sequenced by immunoSEQ multiplex PCR, and TCRdb holds only the in-frame ones, with some missing. Among approximately 150,000 clones listed, over 60% were seen once. The material sequenced was PBMCs. Receptors were obtained from a young woman in good health and CMV-seronegative.

The V and J genes are TRBV9 and TRBJ2-3; D not certain. Germline V gene sequence: CDR1 SGDLS, CDR2 YYNGEE. The CDR3 covers 15 residues. Between the trimmed V and J ends, which lost 0 bases and 0 bases, there was a span of 8 bases. CDR3 nucleotide sequence: TGTGCCAGCAGCGTAGGTGGCCGAAGCACAGATACGCAGTATTTT. It codes for CASSVGGRSTDTQYF.

The V gene is TRBV6-6, the J gene TRBJ1-1; 12 bases match TRBD1. The CDR3 totals 16 residues. Germline values: CDR1 MNHNY, CDR2 SVGAGI (reference sequence). J lost 3 bases, V lost 7 bases, and 9 bases had no gene match. The CDR3 loop reads CASIPGQGAFDTEAFF. DNA of the CDR3: TGTGCCAGCATCCCGGGACAGGGGGCTTTTGACACTGAAGCTTTCTTT.

The chain uses TRBV4-3 and TRBJ2-1, with TRBD2 as a possible D gene (7 bases). The germline gives CDR1 LGHNA, CDR2 YSLEER. CDR3 length: 18 amino acids. Trimming left V 0 bases short and J 7 bases short, with 22 bases between. The CDR3 region has the DNA TGCGCCAGCAGCCAAGAGCAGTCGGGGGGCGATCCCTCTAATGAGCAGTTCTTC. Protein product: CASSQEQSGGDPSNEQFF.

J is TRBJ1-2 and V is TRBV6-6; no definite D call. The CDR3 contains 10 residues. Germline V gene data show CDR1 as MNHNY and CDR2 as SVGAGI (reference sequence). The V end lost 8 bases, the J end lost 8 bases, and 9 bases lay between the germline ends. The CDR3 DNA follows: TGTGCCAGCGGGAGATTAGGCTACACCTTC. This gives the protein CASGRLGYTF.

The rearrangement uses TRBV7-9 and TRBJ2-5; 9 bases are a match to TRBD1. The CDR3 runs to 18 residues. With 2 bases clipped from V and 6 bases from J, the junction kept 16 bases outside the gene matches. Germline-derived CDR1 and CDR2 are SEHNR and FQNEAQ (reference sequence). CDR3 protein: CASSLTGQGPADVKTQYF. DNA of the CDR3: TGTGCCAGCAGCTTAACTGGACAGGGGCCCGCTGATGTTAAGACCCAGTACTTC.

The CDR3 protein is CASSSWDRRSTDTQYF. The CDR3 nucleotides read TGTGCCAGCAGCTCCTGGGACAGGAGAAGCACAGATACGCAGTATTTT. This rearrangement joins TRBV7-6 to TRBJ2-3; 8 bases fit TRBD1. The length of the CDR3 is 16 residues. In germline, CDR1 is SGHVS, CDR2 FNYEAQ. Unmatched junction bases numbered 6, after V lost 4 bases and J lost 0 bases.

This clone was observed a few times. The CDR3 DNA sequence: TGCGCCAGCAACCCGGGACAGGGTGAGACCCAGTACTTC. Amino acid sequence: CASNPGQGETQYF. The chain employs TRBV5-1 and TRBJ2-5, with 9 bases identical to TRBD1. Losses at the gene ends were 6 bases for V and 5 bases for J; bases not matched to a gene: 5. From germline, CDR1 is SGHRS and CDR2 YFSETQ. This CDR3 contains 13 residues.

V gene TRBV28 combines with J gene TRBJ2-5, with 12 bases identical to TRBD2. The CDR3 spans 16 residues. CDR1 and CDR2 from the germline V gene are MDHEN and SYDVKM. V gave up 5 bases and J gave up 1 base; unmatched junction bases: 5. The CDR3 is CASSPLLAGGQETQYF. The CDR3 DNA follows: TGTGCCAGCAGTCCACTACTAGCGGGGGGCCAAGAGACCCAGTACTTC.

Regarding this clone: Different DNA sequences within this sample yield the same CDR3. The chain links TRBV15 to TRBJ2-1; D gene ambiguous. The CDR3 covers 17 residues. Germline V CDR1 and CDR2: LNHNV, YYDKDF (reference sequence). Between the trimmed V and J ends, which lost 5 bases and 4 bases, there was a span of 21 bases. CDR3 in amino acids: CATSPHGTGGVYNEQFF. For the CDR3, the DNA is TGTGCCACCAGCCCACACGGAACCGGCGGAGTTTACAATGAGCAGTTCTTC.

The V and J genes are TRBV30 and TRBJ2-1; 9 bases line up with TRBD1. Germline CDR1 GTSNPN, CDR2 SVGIG (reference sequence). The CDR3 runs 14 residues. Unmatched junction bases numbered 3, after V lost 5 bases and J lost 1 base. CDR3 DNA: TGTGCCTGGGCCGGGACAGGGTCCTACAATGAGCAGTTCTTC. It translates to CAWAGTGSYNEQFF.

The chain uses TRBV5-6 and TRBJ1-5; 7 positions agree with TRBD1. The CDR3 is made up of 14 amino acids. The junction had 8 bases not matched to a gene; V was cut back by 4 bases and J by 7 bases. Germline-derived CDR1 and CDR2 are SGHDT and YYEEEE. CDR3 protein: CASSEGQAHQPQHF. The CDR3 coding sequence is TGTGCCAGCAGCGAAGGACAGGCGCACCAGCCCCAGCATTTT.

The genes are TRBV28 and TRBJ2-3; 7 bases align to TRBD1. The CDR3 extends over 15 amino acids. Trimming removed 4 bases from V and 2 bases from J; junction bases left unmatched: 6. Germline V gives CDR1 MDHEN, CDR2 SYDVKM. In DNA form, the CDR3 reads TGTGCCAGCAGTTCTCGGGACAGAATCACAGATACGCAGTATTTT. Its translation: CASSSRDRITDTQYF.

The chain is built from TRBV28 and TRBJ2-7; 8 positions agree with TRBD1. V shed 6 bases, J shed 5 bases, and the junction held 9 bases outside the gene matches. Looked up from germline, CDR1 is MDHEN and CDR2 is SYDVKM. This CDR3 region has 14 residues. The CDR3 sequence: CASRPQGANNEQYF. The CDR3 DNA sequence: TGTGCCAGCAGACCTCAGGGGGCGAACAACGAGCAGTACTTC.

The V gene is TRBV18, the J gene TRBJ2-1; maybe TRBD2 (6 bases). Deletions cut 2 bases from V and 5 bases from J, with 19 bases between. Germline V gene data show CDR1 as KGHSH and CDR2 as LQKENI. The CDR3 is made up of 17 amino acids. The CDR3 region has the DNA TGTGCCAGCTCACCATTCCAATTAGCGGAACCCGACAATGAGCAGTTCTTC. This sequence encodes CASSPFQLAEPDNEQFF.

The chain uses TRBV4-2 and TRBJ2-2; TRBD1 is a possible D gene (6 bases). The CDR3 totals 16 residues. Germline V CDR1 and CDR2: LGHNA, YNFKEQ. Trimming cost V 8 bases and J 0 bases, with 16 bases left between them. The CDR3 DNA follows: TGTGCCAGCGGGGGCTCGGCTAGCCCGAACACCGGGGAGCTGTTTTTT. Its translation is CASGGSASPNTGELFF.

V usage is TRBV29-1 and J usage is TRBJ2-3; 7 nucleotides match TRBD2. CDR3 size: 13 residues. V shed 6 bases, J shed 0 bases, and the junction held 3 bases outside the gene matches. Germline V gives CDR1 SQVTM, CDR2 ANQGSEA. The CDR3 DNA reads as TGCAGCGTGGATAGCGGGAGCACAGATACGCAGTATTTT. It yields the protein CSVDSGSTDTQYF.